One TCR beta chain is described in this entry. Trimming at V came to 5 bases and at J to 6 bases, leaving 7 bases not matched to a gene. The CDR3 contains 14 residues. The germline V gene encodes CDR1 SGHVS and CDR2 FQNEAQ. This sample is drawn from a study of blood T cell repertoires in COVID-19. Study overall: Sites across the United States, Italy and Spain contributed samples from acute and convalescent COVID-19. Sample material is recorded as cDNA or gDNA derived from T cells, B-cell-depleted T cells, or PBMCs.

TCRdb's copy holds only in-frame clones and misses some; the assay was immunoSEQ multiplex PCR. The sample lists just over 300,000 clones, approximately 86% occurring once. The sequence was obtained from a man aged 18 to 29 with active or convalescent COVID-19. The chain employs TRBV7-8 and TRBJ1-2, with 9 positions matching TRBD1. The material sequenced was peripheral blood. The CDR3 nucleotides are TGTGCCAGCAGCCCGACTGGGACAGGGAATGGCTACACCTTC. Residues: CASSPTGTGNGYTF.